Shown below are 23 T cell receptor beta chains from a single sample sequenced in a study of T cell responses to AZD1222 COVID-19 vaccine. The repertoire was sequenced with immunoSEQ multiplex PCR; TCRdb's copy has only in-frame clones and lacks some. The sample lists about 110,000 clones; approximately 89% were seen once. The material sequenced was peripheral blood, taken on day 0 of MenACWY control vaccination. The receptors here all came from an adult in good health.

This clone was detected once. This chain uses TRBV12-5 with TRBJ2-3, with TRBD1 matching 9 bases. This CDR3 comprises 17 residues. After removal of 3 bases from V and 2 bases from J, the junction contained 9 bases not matched to a gene. The germline V gene encodes CDR1 LGHNT and CDR2 FRNRAP. In DNA form, the CDR3 reads TGTGCTAGTGGTTTTTGGCCGGGACAGGGCTTCACAGATACGCAGTATTTT. It specifies CASGFWPGQGFTDTQYF. The entire variable domain, with the rest obtained from reference TRBV12-5 and TRBJ2-3, is as follows: DARVTQTPRHKVTEMGQEVTMRCQPILGHNTVFWYRQTMMQGLELLAYFRNRAPLDDSGMPKDRFSAEMPDATLATLKIQPSEPRDSAVYFCASGFWPGQGFTDTQYFGPGTRLTVL.

V is TRBV2 and J is TRBJ2-7, with TRBD1 matching over 7 bases. The junction had 7 bases not matched to a gene; V was cut back by 9 bases and J by 5 bases. The CDR3 contains 12 residues. Germline V gene sequence: CDR1 SNHLY, CDR2 FYNNEI. The CDR3 sequence is CASRRDSDEQYF. CDR3 bases: TGTGCCAGTAGACGGGACAGCGACGAGCAGTACTTC.

V usage is TRBV2 and J usage is TRBJ2-1; TRBD1 is a possible D gene (7 bases). Germline V lookup: CDR1 SNHLY, CDR2 FYNNEI. Trimming took 7 bases from V and 6 from J, leaving 19 bases between them. The CDR3 covers 15 residues. CDR3 in DNA: TGTGCCAGCAACAGGGGACTGAGGGGCGCCAATGAGCAGTTCTTC. As protein: CASNRGLRGANEQFF.

The chain links TRBV30 to TRBJ1-5; 9 bases are shared with TRBD1. V lost 0 bases and J lost 0; bases outside the gene matches: 3. This CDR3 contains 16 residues. Germline V gene lookup returns CDR1 GTSNPN and CDR2 SVGIG (reference sequence). CDR3 coding DNA: TGTGCCTGGAGTGTGGGGACAGGGCATAGCAATCAGCCCCAGCATTTT. This encodes CAWSVGTGHSNQPQHF.

This clone was counted only a few times. The chain couples TRBV28 to TRBJ2-1; 12 nucleotides align to TRBD1. The trim removed 5 bases at V and 8 bases at J, leaving 7 bases unmatched. Looked up from germline, CDR1 is MDHEN and CDR2 is SYDVKM. The CDR3 extends over 15 amino acids. The CDR3 bases are TGTGCCAGCAGTCGCCCGGGACAGGGGGCCGATGAGCAGTTCTTC. This gives the protein CASSRPGQGADEQFF.

This clone was seen only once. The rearrangement uses TRBV28 and TRBJ1-5; D call uncertain. The CDR3 spans 14 residues. Germline lookup yields CDR1 MDHEN and CDR2 SYDVKM. V was pared by 6 bases and J by 1 base, with 10 bases between. The chain's CDR3 is CASRPRISNQPQHF. CDR3 nucleotides: TGTGCCAGCAGGCCGAGGATCAGCAATCAGCCCCAGCATTTT. The full variable domain, completed using reference TRBV28 and TRBJ1-5, is DVKVTQSSRYLVKRTGEKVFLECVQDMDHENMFWYRQDPGLGLRLIYFSYDVKMKEKGDIPEGYSVSREKKERFSLILESASTNQTSMYLCASRPRISNQPQHFGDGTRLSIL.

J is TRBJ2-2 and V is TRBV19, with D hard to call. Trimming stripped 6 bases from V and 11 bases from J, with 10 bases between. Germline V gives CDR1 LNHDA, CDR2 SQIVND (reference sequence). The CDR3 extends over 11 amino acids. CDR3 DNA sequence: TGTGCCAGTAGCTATGCCTCAGAGCTGTTTTTT. It is translated as CASSYASELFF.

The chain joins TRBV6-2 or TRBV6-3 to TRBJ1-5; D is undetermined. Per the germline V gene, CDR1 is MNHEY and CDR2 is SVGEGT. V shed 0 bases and J shed 0 bases, with 15 bases lying between them. The length of the CDR3 is 18 residues. This CDR3 is CASSYSRWQEYSNQPQHF. DNA for the CDR3: TGTGCCAGCAGTTACTCGAGGTGGCAGGAGTATAGCAATCAGCCCCAGCATTTT.

J is TRBJ1-1 and V is TRBV11-2, with a weak D call TRBD1 (5 bases). Looked up from germline, CDR1 is SGHAT and CDR2 is FQNNGV. V was shortened by 4 bases and J by 3 bases, with 9 bases between the two germline ends. CDR3 length: 13 amino acids. CDR3 in amino acids: CASSSQVHTEAFF. CDR3 bases: TGTGCCAGCAGCTCACAGGTTCACACTGAAGCTTTCTTT.

This clone came up once. The V gene is TRBV6-5, the J gene TRBJ1-1; 7 nucleotides match TRBD1. CDR3 length: 15 residues. The J segment lost 0 bases and the V segment lost 0 bases, leaving 1 base of the junction unmatched. The germline CDR1 and CDR2 sequences are MNHEY and SVGAGI. The CDR3 reads CASSYSTGLNTEAFF. DNA of the CDR3: TGTGCCAGCAGTTACTCGACAGGGCTGAACACTGAAGCTTTCTTT.

The chain has TRBV7-2 and TRBJ2-7; perhaps TRBD1 as D (5 bases). Germline lookup yields CDR1 SGHTA and CDR2 FQGNSA. V lost 3 bases, J lost 3 bases, and 6 bases lay in between. The CDR3 extends over 12 amino acids. CDR3 sequence: CASSFDSYEQYF. In nucleotides, the CDR3 is TGTGCCAGCAGCTTTGACAGCTACGAGCAGTACTTC. Based on the CDR3 plus reference TRBV7-2 and TRBJ2-7, the full variable domain is GAGVSQSPSNKVTEKGKDVELRCDPISGHTALYWYRQSLGQGLEFLIYFQGNSAPDKSGLPSDRFSAERTGGSVSTLTIQRTQQEDSAVYLCASSFDSYEQYFGPGTRLTVT.

The rearrangement uses TRBV4-2 and TRBJ1-4; D may be TRBD1 (5 bases). CDR1 and CDR2 (germline): LGHNA, YNFKEQ. V was trimmed by 0 bases and J by 0 bases, leaving 8 bases between them. This CDR3 has 16 residues. CDR3 sequence (DNA): TGTGCCAGCAGCCAAGAGGGGGGGGCAACTAATGAAAAACTGTTTTTT. Protein product: CASSQEGGATNEKLFF.

The chain uses TRBV5-1 and TRBJ2-7, with D perhaps TRBD1 (5 bases). With 2 bases removed from V and 6 bases from J, the gap between germline ends came to 9 bases. CDR3 length equals 12 residues. Germline lookup yields CDR1 SGHRS and CDR2 YFSETQ. Here the CDR3 reads CASSLGVREQYF. The CDR3 nucleotides are TGCGCCAGCAGCTTAGGGGTCCGCGAGCAGTACTTC. Looking up the rest from reference TRBV5-1 and TRBJ2-7 gives the full variable domain: KAGVTQTPRYLIKTRGQQVTLSCSPISGHRSVSWYQQTPGQGLQFLFEYFSETQRNKGNFPGRFSGRQFSNSRSEMNVSTLELGDSALYLCASSLGVREQYFGPGTRLTVT.

The genes are TRBV30 and TRBJ1-4; 8 bases are a match to TRBD1. The CDR3 extends over 14 amino acids. The V segment lost 7 bases and the J segment 7 bases; nucleotides outside the gene matches: 11. Germline V gives CDR1 GTSNPN, CDR2 SVGIG (reference sequence). The CDR3 DNA follows: TGTGCCTCCCGACCTCAGGGGGCCATTGAAAAACTGTTTTTT. It yields the protein CASRPQGAIEKLFF.

The genes are TRBV7-3 and TRBJ1-5; possibly TRBD1 for D (5 bases). Trimming pared 1 base from V and 4 bases from J, leaving 11 bases between. Germline lookup yields CDR1 SGHTA and CDR2 FQGTGA. The CDR3 spans 15 residues. The CDR3 DNA follows: TGTGCCAGCAGCTTAAAGGTGGGGGGGAATCAGCCCCAGCATTTT. It is translated as CASSLKVGGNQPQHF.

The chain recombines TRBV7-3 with TRBJ2-7; the D gene is possibly TRBD2 (5 bases). The CDR3 totals 13 residues. The V end was cut by 5 bases, the J end by 1 base, with 9 bases between. The germline CDR1 and CDR2 sequences are SGHTA and FQGTGA. CDR3 coding DNA: TGTGCCAGCAGCCCTACGGGATCCTACGAGCAGTACTTC. Amino acids: CASSPTGSYEQYF.

This chain links TRBV30 with TRBJ2-2; possibly TRBD1 or TRBD2 for D (5 bases each). The length of the CDR3 is 12 residues. Germline CDR1 and CDR2: GTSNPN and SVGIG (reference sequence). Trimming cost V 5 bases and J 7 bases, with 11 bases left between them. In DNA, the CDR3 is TGTGCCTGGGGGTGGGGGAACGGGGAGCTGTTTTTT. Translating it yields CAWGWGNGELFF.

V is TRBV6-5 and J is TRBJ2-7; 7 bases fit TRBD1. Germline V gene data show CDR1 as MNHEY and CDR2 as SVGAGI. The CDR3 length is 14 residues. Trimming at V came to 5 bases and at J to 3 bases, leaving 7 bases not matched to a gene. This CDR3 is CASSPRQGYYEQYF. DNA for the CDR3: TGTGCCAGCAGTCCGCGACAGGGCTACTACGAGCAGTACTTC.

This clone is a singleton in its sample. The chain has TRBV28 and TRBJ2-3; D is unclear. The CDR3 is made up of 12 amino acids. Germline V gene sequence: CDR1 MDHEN, CDR2 SYDVKM. V gave up 8 bases and J gave up 2 bases, with 8 bases separating them. The CDR3 DNA follows: TGTGCCAGCGCCGTAGTCACAGATACGCAGTATTTT. This encodes CASAVVTDTQYF.

CDR3 sequence (DNA): TGTGCCAGCAGACCCACCCGGACAGGGTATGGCTACACCTTC. Translated, it gives CASRPTRTGYGYTF. The J gene is TRBJ1-2, the V gene TRBV6-5; TRBD1 aligns across 8 bases. Trimming at V came to 6 bases and at J to 5 bases, leaving 8 bases not matched to a gene. Germline V gene sequence: CDR1 MNHEY, CDR2 SVGAGI. CDR3 size: 14 residues.

J is TRBJ2-1 and V is TRBV5-6, with 13 bases fitting TRBD2. The ends lost 4 bases at V and 9 bases at J; junction bases unmatched: 10. The CDR3 runs to 16 residues. In germline, CDR1 is SGHDT, CDR2 YYEEEE. The CDR3 sequence: CASSRPGLAGSGEQFF. The CDR3 DNA reads as TGTGCCAGCAGCCGTCCGGGACTAGCGGGGTCTGGTGAGCAGTTCTTC.

The CDR3 sequence: CASSGGLHNYGYTF. CDR3 DNA sequence: TGTGCCAGCAGTGGCGGGCTCCACAACTATGGCTACACCTTC. V usage is TRBV25-1 and J usage is TRBJ1-2, with D unresolved. V was trimmed by 4 bases and J by 2 bases, leaving 11 bases between them. Germline CDR1 and CDR2: MGHDK and SYGVNS. This CDR3 has 14 amino acids.

Only a few counts were recorded for this clone. The chain is built from TRBV18 and TRBJ2-5; 8 nucleotides align to TRBD2. The CDR3 totals 15 residues. With 5 bases clipped from V and 3 bases from J, the junction kept 8 bases outside the gene matches. Germline CDR1 reads KGHSH; CDR2 reads LQKENI. The CDR3 DNA sequence: TGTGCCAGCTCATTAGCGGGACTCCCCAAAGAGACCCAGTACTTC. Its translation is CASSLAGLPKETQYF.